This is a list of T cell receptor beta chains from one sample in a study of spatial heterogeneity in lung cancer. TCRdb reprocessed the 5' RACE reads via MiXCR and lists one record per CDR3 protein. The data contain some 70,000 distinct CDR3 sequences, 10% to 15% of them singletons. This specimen was PBMCs, taken at surgery. The receptors were gathered from a male donor with early-stage non-small cell lung cancer. Both conserved end residues are part of each CDR3. The D gene is left open where the match is weak. Expanded clones get a size class; other rows say once, few or many, or leave the size out.

abundance,v_gene,j_gene,d_gene,CDR3aa,CDR3nt
few,TRBV20-1,TRBJ2-1,.,CSASRELGRTEQFF,TGCAGTGCTAGTAGGGAGTTGGGGAGGACTGAGCAGTTCTTC
few,TRBV4-1,TRBJ2-7,.,CASSLDGYEQYF,TGCGCCAGCAGCCTGGACGGCTACGAGCAGTACTTC
few,TRBV29-1,TRBJ2-3,.,CSVNTDTQYF,TGCAGCGTTAACACAGATACGCAGTATTTT
few,TRBV19,TRBJ2-1,TRBD1,CASSIYQGAVSNEQFF,TGTGCCAGTAGTATATATCAGGGGGCGGTTTCCAATGAGCAGTTCTTC
.,TRBV12-3/TRBV12-4,TRBJ2-7,TRBD1,CASSPQGALGEQYF,TGTGCCAGCAGTCCCCAGGGGGCGCTGGGCGAGCAGTACTTC
many,TRBV24-1,TRBJ1-1,TRBD1,CATSDPGQVRDGTEAFF,TGTGCCACCAGTGATCCGGGACAGGTGCGGGATGGCACTGAAGCTTTCTTT
few,TRBV10-3,TRBJ2-5,TRBD2,CAISVLAGPQETQYF,TGTGCCATCAGTGTGTTAGCGGGACCCCAAGAGACCCAGTACTTC
.,TRBV9,TRBJ2-7,TRBD1,CASSVEGTAYEQYF,TGTGCCAGCAGCGTAGAGGGGACAGCCTACGAGCAGTACTTC
few,TRBV6-1,TRBJ2-2,TRBD1,CASRQGAGDTGELFF,TGTGCCAGCAGGCAGGGGGCCGGGGACACCGGGGAGCTGTTTTTT
.,TRBV30,TRBJ2-7,.,CAWTRGPDEQYF,TGTGCCTGGACCCGGGGACCTGACGAGCAGTACTTC
many,TRBV3-1,TRBJ2-6,TRBD1,CASSNRGRLSGANVLTF,TGTGCCAGCAGCAACAGGGGGCGATTATCTGGGGCCAACGTCCTGACTTTC
.,TRBV5-1,TRBJ2-1,TRBD2,CASSLTSGSYEQFF,TGCGCCAGCAGCTTAACTAGCGGGAGTTATGAGCAGTTCTTC
few,TRBV4-2,TRBJ2-3,.,CASSQAGPLEGSDTQYF,TGTGCCAGCAGCCAAGCGGGTCCCCTGGAGGGGTCAGATACGCAGTATTTT
few,TRBV6-6,TRBJ1-1,.,CASSYPMRGGKNTEAFF,TGTGCCAGCAGTTATCCAATGAGGGGCGGAAAGAACACTGAAGCTTTCTTT
many,TRBV7-2,TRBJ2-1,TRBD1,CASSPTGGRANEQFF,TGTGCCAGCAGCCCGACAGGGGGCCGTGCTAATGAGCAGTTCTTC